This TCR beta chain was found in a study of T cell changes during pregnancy in multiple sclerosis. V trimming: 3 bases; J trimming: 7 bases; junction bases outside the gene matches: 2. This CDR3 has 13 amino acids. Germline CDR1 is SGHAT and CDR2 is FQNNGV. Using immunoSEQ multiplex PCR, the repertoire was profiled, and TCRdb retains in-frame clones only, with some absent. The repertoire holds 100,000 to 140,000 clones, with less than 95% as singletons. V is TRBV11-2 and J is TRBJ1-1; TRBD1 agrees at 10 bases. The sequencing here drew on peripheral blood, taken in the third trimester of pregnancy. The TCR comes from a female donor in good health, enrolled as a control in a pregnancy study. The CDR3 region is CASSFGTGVEAFF. CDR3 DNA: TGTGCCAGCAGCTTCGGGACAGGGGTTGAAGCTTTCTTT.